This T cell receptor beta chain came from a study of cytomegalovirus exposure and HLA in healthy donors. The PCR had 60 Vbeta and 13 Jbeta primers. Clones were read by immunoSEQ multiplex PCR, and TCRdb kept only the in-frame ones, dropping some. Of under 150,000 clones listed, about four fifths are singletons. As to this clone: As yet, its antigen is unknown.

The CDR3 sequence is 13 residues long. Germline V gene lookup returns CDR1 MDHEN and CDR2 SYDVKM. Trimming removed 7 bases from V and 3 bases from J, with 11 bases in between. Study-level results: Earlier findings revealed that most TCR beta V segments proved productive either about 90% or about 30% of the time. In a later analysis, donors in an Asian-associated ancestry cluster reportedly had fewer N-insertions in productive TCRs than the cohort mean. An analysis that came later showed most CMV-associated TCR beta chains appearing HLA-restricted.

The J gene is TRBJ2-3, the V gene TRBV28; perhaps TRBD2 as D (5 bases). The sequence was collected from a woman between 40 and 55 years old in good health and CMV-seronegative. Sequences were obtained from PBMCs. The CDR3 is CASTTPGTDTQYF. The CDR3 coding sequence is TGTGCCAGCACCACCCCGGGGACAGATACGCAGTATTTT.